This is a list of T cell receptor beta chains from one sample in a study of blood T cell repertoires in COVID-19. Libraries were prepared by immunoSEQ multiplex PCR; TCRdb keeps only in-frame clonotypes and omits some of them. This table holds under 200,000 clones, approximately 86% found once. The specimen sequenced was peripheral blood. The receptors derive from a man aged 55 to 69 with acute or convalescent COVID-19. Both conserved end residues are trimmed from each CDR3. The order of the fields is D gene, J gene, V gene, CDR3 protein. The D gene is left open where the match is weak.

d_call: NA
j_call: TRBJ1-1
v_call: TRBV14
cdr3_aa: ASSQGRTRVTEAF

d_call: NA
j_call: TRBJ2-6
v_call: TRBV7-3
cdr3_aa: ASSGPGVAGGANVLT

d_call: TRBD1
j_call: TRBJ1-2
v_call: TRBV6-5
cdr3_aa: ASSSPMDRSYGYT

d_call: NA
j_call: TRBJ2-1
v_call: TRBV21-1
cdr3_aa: ASTDTGGAPNEQF

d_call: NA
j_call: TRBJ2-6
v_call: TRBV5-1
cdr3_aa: ASSPSGTSGANVLT

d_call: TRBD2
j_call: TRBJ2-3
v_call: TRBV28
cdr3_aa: ASSFLAGEGGPTDTQY

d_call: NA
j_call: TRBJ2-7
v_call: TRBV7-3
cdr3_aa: ASSSRRDAGEQY

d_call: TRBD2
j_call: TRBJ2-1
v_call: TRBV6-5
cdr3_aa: ASSYSYLAGVPWEF

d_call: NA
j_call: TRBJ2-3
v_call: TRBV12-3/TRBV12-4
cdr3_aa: ASSEADGSTQY

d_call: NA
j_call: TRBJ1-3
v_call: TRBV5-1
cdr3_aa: ASSLSPTRGNTIY

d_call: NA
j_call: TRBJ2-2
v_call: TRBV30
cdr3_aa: AWRRGGGAPGELF

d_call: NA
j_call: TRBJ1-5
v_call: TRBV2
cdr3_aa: ASNYRGNQPQH

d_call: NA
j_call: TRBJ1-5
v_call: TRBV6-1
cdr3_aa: ASSESLESHQPQH

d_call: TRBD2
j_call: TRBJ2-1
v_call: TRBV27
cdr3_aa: ASSFGGSSNEQF

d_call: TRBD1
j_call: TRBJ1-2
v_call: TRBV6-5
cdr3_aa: ASRPDRGYGYT

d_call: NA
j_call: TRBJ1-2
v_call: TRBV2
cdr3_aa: ASKDGGNYGYT

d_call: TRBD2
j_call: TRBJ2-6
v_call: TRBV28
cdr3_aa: ASAPLGGGSGANVLT

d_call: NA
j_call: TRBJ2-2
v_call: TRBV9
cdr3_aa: ASSVDIANTGELF

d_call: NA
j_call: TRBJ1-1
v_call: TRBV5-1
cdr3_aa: ASSLVPGTEAF

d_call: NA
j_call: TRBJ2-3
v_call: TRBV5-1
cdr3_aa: ASSYGQVITDTQY

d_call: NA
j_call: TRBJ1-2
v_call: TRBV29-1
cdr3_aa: SVVGRGKYGYT

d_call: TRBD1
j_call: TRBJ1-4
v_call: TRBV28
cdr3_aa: ASSFRTGDEKLF

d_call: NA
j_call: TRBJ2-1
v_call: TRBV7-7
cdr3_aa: ASSLAQGNYNEQF

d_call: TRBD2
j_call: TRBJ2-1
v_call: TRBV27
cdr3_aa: ASSLLVAGGSNEQF

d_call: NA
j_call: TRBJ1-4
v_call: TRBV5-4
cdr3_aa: ASSLAGPGEKLF

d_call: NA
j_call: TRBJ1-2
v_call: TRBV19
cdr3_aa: ASSIFRTPGGGYT

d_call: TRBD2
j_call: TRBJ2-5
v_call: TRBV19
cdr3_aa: ASRLAGGYRVRETQY

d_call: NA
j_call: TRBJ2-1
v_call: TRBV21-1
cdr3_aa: ASSKGLAGERYEQF

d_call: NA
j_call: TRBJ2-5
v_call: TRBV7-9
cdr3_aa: ASTRGASGETQY

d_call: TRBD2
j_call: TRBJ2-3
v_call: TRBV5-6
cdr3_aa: ASSAPGASGRYTQY

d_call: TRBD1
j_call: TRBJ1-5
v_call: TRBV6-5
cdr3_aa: ASTSDRGYQPQH

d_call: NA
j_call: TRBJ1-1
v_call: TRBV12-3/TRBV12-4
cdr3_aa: ASSLEPGGEAF

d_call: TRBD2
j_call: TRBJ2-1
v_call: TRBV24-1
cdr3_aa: ATSDPGTSDLGGNEQF

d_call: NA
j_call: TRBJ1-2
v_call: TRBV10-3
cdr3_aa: ASRGITVYGYT

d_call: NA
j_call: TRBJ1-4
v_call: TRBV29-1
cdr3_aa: TVRSTNEKLF

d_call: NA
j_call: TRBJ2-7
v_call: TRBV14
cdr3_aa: ASSRTTGPGEQY

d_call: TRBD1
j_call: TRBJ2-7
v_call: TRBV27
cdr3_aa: ASTRRVTGGLSLDEQY

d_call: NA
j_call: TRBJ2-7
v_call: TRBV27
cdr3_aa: ASSLFDNYEQY

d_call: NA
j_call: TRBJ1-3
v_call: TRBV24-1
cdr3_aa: ATSDPTGPGNTIY

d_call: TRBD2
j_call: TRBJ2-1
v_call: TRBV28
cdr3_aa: ASSLIAGAGRARNEQF

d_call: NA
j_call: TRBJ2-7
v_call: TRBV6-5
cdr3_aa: ASSLTGDYEQY

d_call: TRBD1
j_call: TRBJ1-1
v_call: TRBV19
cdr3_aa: ASSIPQGGIWAEAF

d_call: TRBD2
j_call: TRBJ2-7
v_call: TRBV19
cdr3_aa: ASSIPNGGRGVREQY

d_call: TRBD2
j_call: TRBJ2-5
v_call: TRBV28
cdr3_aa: ASSWRGRNQETQY

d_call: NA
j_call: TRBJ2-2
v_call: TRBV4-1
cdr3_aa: ASSVRGTGELF

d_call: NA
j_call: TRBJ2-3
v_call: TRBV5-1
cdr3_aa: ASSFGFPSTDTQY

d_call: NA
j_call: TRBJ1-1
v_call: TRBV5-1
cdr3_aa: ASSNMNTEAF

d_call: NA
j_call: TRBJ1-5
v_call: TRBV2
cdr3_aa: ARITGNQPQH

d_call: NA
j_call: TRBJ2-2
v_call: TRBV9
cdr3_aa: ASSRRWGGPAGKFTGELF

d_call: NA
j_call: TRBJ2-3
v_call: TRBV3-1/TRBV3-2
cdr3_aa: ASSQDQGLYGTDTQY

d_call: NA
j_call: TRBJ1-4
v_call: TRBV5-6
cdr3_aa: ASSSPGEGDEKLF

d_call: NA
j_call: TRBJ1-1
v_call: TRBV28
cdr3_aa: ASRYTATDRLL

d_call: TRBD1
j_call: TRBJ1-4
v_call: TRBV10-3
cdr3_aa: AIMRQGGVRANEKLF

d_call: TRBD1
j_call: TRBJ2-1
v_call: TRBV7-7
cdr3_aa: ASSPGQDNEQF